This T cell receptor beta chain was captured in a study of blood T cell repertoires in COVID-19. Using immunoSEQ multiplex PCR, the repertoire was profiled, and TCRdb retains in-frame clones only, with some absent. The sample records roughly 250,000 clones, around nine tenths being singletons. Recovery meant two consecutive negative NP/OP PCR tests, professional clearance, or resolved symptoms. This clone was seen once. The receptor was derived from a woman aged 18-29 years who had recovered from COVID-19. Sample: PBMCs or T cells enriched from blood (not recorded which).

The chain's CDR3 is CASSTRQGRYGYTF. DNA for the CDR3: TGTGCCAGCAGCACCCGACAGGGCCGGTATGGCTACACCTTC. The chain employs TRBV5-5 and TRBJ1-2; TRBD1 aligns across 7 bases. J was trimmed by 5 bases and V by 4 bases; bases with no gene match: 8. The CDR3 consists of 14 residues. Germline CDR1 is SGHKS and CDR2 is YYEKEE (reference sequence).